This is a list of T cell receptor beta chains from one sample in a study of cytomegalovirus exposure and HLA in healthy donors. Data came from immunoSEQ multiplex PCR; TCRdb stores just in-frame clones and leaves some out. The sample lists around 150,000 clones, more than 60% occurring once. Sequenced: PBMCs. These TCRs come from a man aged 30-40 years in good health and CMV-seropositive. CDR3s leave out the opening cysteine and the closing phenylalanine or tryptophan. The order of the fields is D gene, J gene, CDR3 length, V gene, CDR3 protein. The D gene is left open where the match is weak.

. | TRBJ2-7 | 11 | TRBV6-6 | ASSSGVPYEQY
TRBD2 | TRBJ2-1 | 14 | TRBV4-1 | ASSPMRLAGVGEQF
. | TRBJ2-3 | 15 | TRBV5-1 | ASSFRENSGGADTQY
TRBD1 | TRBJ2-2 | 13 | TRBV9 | ASSVTGAYTGELF
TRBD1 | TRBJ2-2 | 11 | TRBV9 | ASSVDPGGELF
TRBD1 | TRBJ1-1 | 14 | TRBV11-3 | ASSLGHGTGDTEAF
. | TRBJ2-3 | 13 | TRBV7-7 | ASSPWPSSVDTQY
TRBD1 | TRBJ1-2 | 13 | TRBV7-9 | ASSLGQTGALGYT
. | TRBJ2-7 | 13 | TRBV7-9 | SSSLVQGESYEQY
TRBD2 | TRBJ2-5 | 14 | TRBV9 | ASSPGGLAGQETQY
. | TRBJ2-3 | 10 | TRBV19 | ASKEGGDTQY
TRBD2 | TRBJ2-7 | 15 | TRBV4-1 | ASSQVLSSGITFEQY
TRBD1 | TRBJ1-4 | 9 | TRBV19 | ASSTGGPMF
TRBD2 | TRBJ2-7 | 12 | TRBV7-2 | ASSALAGVSEQY
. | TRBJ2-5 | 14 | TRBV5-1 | ASSWTTTASRETQY
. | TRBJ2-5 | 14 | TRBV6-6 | ASSSGQGDWEETQY
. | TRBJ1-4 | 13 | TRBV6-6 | ASSYQRGSREKLF
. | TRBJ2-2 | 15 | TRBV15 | ATSRDRNRANTGELF
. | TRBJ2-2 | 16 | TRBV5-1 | ASSLEGGRGPNTGELF
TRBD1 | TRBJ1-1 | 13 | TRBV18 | ASSPITGANTEAF
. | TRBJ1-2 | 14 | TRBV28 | ASSTTGHGSFYGYT
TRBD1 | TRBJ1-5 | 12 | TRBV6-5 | ASSPVGTDQPQH
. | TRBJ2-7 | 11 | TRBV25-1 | AGRTTGSYEQY
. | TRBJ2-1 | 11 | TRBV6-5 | ASRRGSYNEQF
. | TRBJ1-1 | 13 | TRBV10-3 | AITPTDHVNTEAF
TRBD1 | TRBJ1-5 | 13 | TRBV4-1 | ASSQDRGLSQPQH
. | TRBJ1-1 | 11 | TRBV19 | ASSHGSGTEAF
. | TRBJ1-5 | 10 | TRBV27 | ASSDRNQPQH
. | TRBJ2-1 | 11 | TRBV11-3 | ASSPRFSNEQF
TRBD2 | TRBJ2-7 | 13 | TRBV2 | ASSALAEISYEQY
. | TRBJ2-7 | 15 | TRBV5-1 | ASSRTGKREDIYEQY
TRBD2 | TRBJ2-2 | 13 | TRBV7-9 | ASSLAGGVAGELF
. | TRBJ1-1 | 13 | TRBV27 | ASSPSLRGNTEAF
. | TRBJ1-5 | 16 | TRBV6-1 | ASSEEGKGRHSNQPQH